The present TCR beta chain was sequenced within a study of blood T cell repertoires in COVID-19. Study background: Specimens from acute and convalescent COVID-19 originated in the United States, Italy and Spain. PBMCs, B-cell-depleted T cells, or T cells provided the cDNA or gDNA that made up the material.

Cohort assignment relied on participant-reported clinical history. This CDR3 has 14 amino acids. Germline V gives CDR1 KGHSH, CDR2 LQKENI. J lost 3 bases, V lost 6 bases, and 6 bases had no gene match. TCRdb's copy holds only in-frame clones and misses some; the assay was immunoSEQ multiplex PCR. The sample includes 200,000 to 250,000 clones, over 75% of them seen just once. The V gene is TRBV18, the J gene TRBJ2-5; 8 bases are a match to TRBD2. This receptor was identified in a man between 35 and 55 years old who had recovered from COVID-19. The sample taken for sequencing was PBMCs or T cells enriched from blood (not recorded which). The CDR3 here is CASSLGAGEETQYF. In nucleotides, the CDR3 is TGTGCCAGCTCCCTGGGAGCGGGAGAAGAGACCCAGTACTTC.